The 9 T cell receptor beta chains below all came from one sample that was sequenced in a study of cytomegalovirus exposure and HLA in healthy donors (dated 2017 in TCRdb). Libraries were constructed by the immunoSEQ multiplex PCR assay. For the multiplex PCR, a mixture combining 60 forward primers for TCR Vbeta segments and 13 reverse primers for TCR Jbeta segments was used. Held by TCRdb, this immuneACCESS table contains in-frame sequences only and omits some clones. Under half of the omission traces to an unresolved V gene where checked; the cause of the rest is unknown. The sample table lists 40,000 to 55,000 clones, over 70% of them with a count of one. The ten largest account for 3% of the sample. What was sequenced was PBMCs. All receptors derive from a man between 18 and 35 years old in good health and CMV-seronegative.

The gene calls are TRBV5-6 and TRBJ2-7, with TRBD1 matching 7 bases. This CDR3 region has 13 residues. The junction had 4 bases not matched to a gene; V was cut back by 4 bases and J by 3 bases. Per the germline V gene, CDR1 is SGHDT and CDR2 is YYEEEE. In DNA, the CDR3 is TGTGCCAGCAGCAAGGGACAGTACTACGAGCAGTACTTC. It codes for CASSKGQYYEQYF.

Turning to this clone: At the DNA level, this CDR3 is encoded by other sequences in the same sample as well. For the CDR3, the DNA is TGTGCCAGCAGCCCTGGACAGGGGGGCACTGAAGCTTTCTTT. Residues: CASSPGQGGTEAFF. The rearrangement joins TRBV28 to TRBJ1-1; 10 nucleotides line up with TRBD1. This CDR3 spans 14 amino acids. CDR1 and CDR2 (germline): MDHEN, SYDVKM. Germline trimming cut 6 bases from V and 4 bases from J; bases unmatched to any gene: 5.

The chain joins TRBV5-1 to TRBJ2-7, with D perhaps TRBD1 (5 bases). Germline CDR1 and CDR2: SGHRS and YFSETQ. This CDR3 has 13 residues. V was cut by 4 bases and J by 5 bases, with 13 bases left in between. The CDR3, as DNA: TGCGCCAGCAGCCCCGCAGGGCCAGACGAGCAGTACTTC. It is translated as CASSPAGPDEQYF.

The chain carries TRBV6-5 and TRBJ1-2, with 9 nucleotides matching TRBD1. This CDR3 has 15 residues. Per germline, CDR1 MNHEY and CDR2 SVGAGI. The V gene end was trimmed by 2 bases and the J gene end by 8 bases; junction bases not matched to a gene: 9. For the CDR3, the DNA is TGTGCCAGCAGTTACCGGGGACAGGGTAGTAGCGGCTACACCTTC. Translating it yields CASSYRGQGSSGYTF.

The gene calls are TRBV29-1 and TRBJ2-1; D is perhaps TRBD2 (5 bases). The V and J ends lost 4 bases and 6 bases respectively, with 10 bases between them. The CDR3 extends over 12 amino acids. CDR1 is SQVTM, CDR2 ANQGSEA, per germline. The CDR3 region is CSVVGLANEQFF. In DNA, the CDR3 is TGCAGCGTTGTGGGCCTAGCCAATGAGCAGTTCTTC.

The V and J genes are TRBV9 and TRBJ2-1, with TRBD2 matching 8 bases. The CDR3 runs 15 residues. V lost 3 bases to trimming and J lost 1 base; unmatched junction nucleotides: 3. Germline V lookup: CDR1 SGDLS, CDR2 YYNGEE. The chain's CDR3 is CASSAGLASYNEQFF. In nucleotides, the CDR3 is TGTGCCAGCAGCGCCGGACTAGCATCCTACAATGAGCAGTTCTTC.

The chain has TRBV20-1 and TRBJ1-1; D remains unclear. The CDR3 sequence is 11 residues long. CDR1 is DFQATT and CDR2 is SNEGSKA in the germline V gene (reference sequence). The germline V and J ends were trimmed by 6 bases and 2 bases, with 7 bases remaining between them. The CDR3: CSATFNTEAFF. Here the CDR3 DNA reads TGCAGTGCAACATTTAACACTGAAGCTTTCTTT.

As to this clone: Other nucleotide sequences from this sample produce the same CDR3. V is TRBV15 and J is TRBJ1-1; 7 nucleotides match TRBD1. With 0 bases clipped from V and 5 bases from J, the junction kept 6 bases outside the gene matches. In germline, CDR1 is LNHNV, CDR2 YYDKDF (reference sequence). This CDR3 spans 15 amino acids. CDR3 protein: CATSRDRQGSTEAFF. The CDR3 DNA sequence: TGTGCCACCAGCAGAGATCGACAGGGCTCTACTGAAGCTTTCTTT.

The chain couples TRBV28 to TRBJ2-5; TRBD2 might be the D (6 bases). Deletions cut 7 bases from V and 1 base from J, with 13 bases between. In germline, CDR1 is MDHEN, CDR2 SYDVKM. The CDR3 totals 14 residues. In nucleotides, the CDR3 is TGTGCCAGCACTACCCGGGACTTCCAAGAGACCCAGTACTTC. This gives the protein CASTTRDFQETQYF.